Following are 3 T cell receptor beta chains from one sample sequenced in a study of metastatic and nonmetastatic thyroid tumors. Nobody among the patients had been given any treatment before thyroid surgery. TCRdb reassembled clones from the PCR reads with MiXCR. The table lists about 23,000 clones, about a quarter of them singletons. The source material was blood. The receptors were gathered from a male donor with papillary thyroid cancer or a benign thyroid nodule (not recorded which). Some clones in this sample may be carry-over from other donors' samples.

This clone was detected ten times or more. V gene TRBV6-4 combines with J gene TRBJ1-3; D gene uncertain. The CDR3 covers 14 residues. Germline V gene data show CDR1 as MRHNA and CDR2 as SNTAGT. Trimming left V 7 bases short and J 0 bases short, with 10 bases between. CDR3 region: CASIFSRSGNTIYF. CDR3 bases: TGTGCCAGCATCTTTAGCCGCTCTGGAAACACCATATATTTT.

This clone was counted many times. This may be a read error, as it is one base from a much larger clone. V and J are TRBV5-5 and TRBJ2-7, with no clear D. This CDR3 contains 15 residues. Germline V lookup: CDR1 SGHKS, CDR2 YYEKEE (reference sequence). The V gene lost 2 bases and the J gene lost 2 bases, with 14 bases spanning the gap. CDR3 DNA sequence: TGTGCCAGCAGCTTCCCTCCCAGTTCCCCCTACGAGCAGTACTTC. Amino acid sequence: CASSFPPSSPYEQYF.

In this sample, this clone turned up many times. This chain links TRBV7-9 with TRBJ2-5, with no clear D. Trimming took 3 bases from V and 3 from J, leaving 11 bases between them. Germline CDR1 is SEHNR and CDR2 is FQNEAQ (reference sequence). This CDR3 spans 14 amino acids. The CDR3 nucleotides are TGTGCCAGCAGCTTGGTGGCAGGCGAAGAGACCCAGTACTTC. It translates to CASSLVAGEETQYF.